This note documents a single T cell receptor (beta chain) sequence. The data originate from a study of T-cell reconstitution after alpha-beta-depleted transplantation in children. This CDR3 is 15 amino acids long. Trimming stripped 0 bases from V and 9 bases from J, with 14 bases between. Germline values: CDR1 MNHEY, CDR2 SVGEGT. Library preparation (for TCRbeta) was performed with unique molecular identifiers. MiXCR, run by TCRdb on the PCR reads, gives a single entry per CDR3 protein. The sample has fewer than 95,000 distinct CDR3 sequences, 12% seen once. Sequences were derived from PBMCs from the stem cell graft donor, sampled from the stem cell graft. The origin of this receptor is a human donor who donated a stem cell graft to a child with inherited bone marrow failure. The gene calls are TRBV6-2 or TRBV6-3 and TRBJ2-2, with a possible D match to TRBD1 (7 bases). CDR3 in DNA: TGTGCCAGCAGTTACTCGAGCCAGGGGGGCCGGGAGCTGTTTTTT. As protein: CASSYSSQGGRELFF.